The sequence of this T cell receptor beta chain was determined in a study of T cell responses to AZD1222 COVID-19 vaccine (dated by TCRdb to the early 2020s). Describing the broader study: AZD1222 recipients whose second dose came at about 4 weeks and those whose second dose came at about 12 weeks were combined into one group, since spike-specific TCR depth and breadth did not differ between the two schedules. A total of approximately 250 trial participants underwent TCR sequencing, of whom 207 had received two doses of AZD1222 and some 25 had received two doses of the MenACWY control vaccine. Enrollment into the trials was organized by age into subgroups of 18-55, 56-69 and 70-plus years, and those subgroups contained approximately 160, 26 and 62 TCR-sequenced participants, respectively. The investigation overall reported the following: Participants were mostly white British, with more females than males. The authors suggested clonal diversity may have been underestimated. Conclusions about previously exposed vaccinees are limited, since just five to seven AZD1222 recipients were seropositive for SARS-CoV-2 at baseline. In the small 56-69-year group, the increase in depth fell short of significance, most likely because of low power. After two AZD1222 doses, spike-specific TCR breadth and depth were significantly higher than at day 0 and than in MenACWY recipients. Because no samples from the day 14 peak response were available, repertoires could be characterized only after the peak T cell response. Reportedly, almost half of the unique spike-specific TCRs recognized epitopes lying outside the regions that are mutated in the B.1.351 and B.1.1.7 variants. CD4 TCRs associated with the vaccine covered the entire spike protein, and the dominant responses were in regions 160-218 and 743-854.

The time point label of this sample denotes: baseline before first vaccination. Vaccinee samples were obtained from the UK trials COV001 and COV002, which included a single-blind randomized controlled phase 2/3 trial of AZD1222 (ChAdOx1 nCoV-19) in healthy adults. For TCRbeta chain sequencing, PBMC samples were collected from trial participants at day 0 and at day 28 after the second dose. The CDR3 regions of human TCRbeta chains were analyzed by immunosequencing. On the authors' methods: TCRs in the repertoires were matched against a reference library of SARS-CoV-2-specific TCRs that had been generated with the MIRA antigen-specificity platform. Breadth meant the fraction of unique TCRs that were SARS-CoV-2-associated, whereas depth meant the fraction of total T cells that were SARS-CoV-2-associated. Using the MIRA data, each spike-specific TCR was mapped to the spike region that the TCR reacts to and placed in a CD4 or CD8 class. Log10-transformed breadth and depth values were compared by one-way ANOVA with Sidak's multiple comparisons tests. TCRdb stores this immuneACCESS table with in-frame sequences only. Part of the clones is absent; in the studies checked, under half of the shortfall reflects unresolved V genes, and no reason is known for the rest. V and J calls and clone size come straight from that table; D and trimming were deduced from the DNA. For this sample the table gives around 150,000 clones, of which 84% were detected only once. 4.1% of the sample rests with the top ten.

V has 2 bases trimmed and J has 3 bases trimmed; junction bases matching no gene number 9. Sequences MNHEY (CDR1) and SMNVEV (CDR2) are obtained from the germline V gene (reference sequence). The CDR3 spans 18 residues, from the cysteine through the phenylalanine. The DNA shown is the 54-base CDR3, in frame from base 1. As to this clone: Its binding antigen is unknown. Qualities for individual bases were not recorded, and no much larger clone is one base off.

This sample comprised peripheral blood, obtained on day 0 of AZD1222 vaccination. The chain employs TRBV27 and TRBJ1-4, with TRBD1 matching 10 junction bases. The receptor comes from an adult in good health. This receptor has the CDR3 CASSLRGTGVAANEKLFF. The DNA sequence is as follows: TGTGCCAGCAGTTTACGGGGGACAGGGGTCGCGGCTAATGAAAAACTGTTTTTT.